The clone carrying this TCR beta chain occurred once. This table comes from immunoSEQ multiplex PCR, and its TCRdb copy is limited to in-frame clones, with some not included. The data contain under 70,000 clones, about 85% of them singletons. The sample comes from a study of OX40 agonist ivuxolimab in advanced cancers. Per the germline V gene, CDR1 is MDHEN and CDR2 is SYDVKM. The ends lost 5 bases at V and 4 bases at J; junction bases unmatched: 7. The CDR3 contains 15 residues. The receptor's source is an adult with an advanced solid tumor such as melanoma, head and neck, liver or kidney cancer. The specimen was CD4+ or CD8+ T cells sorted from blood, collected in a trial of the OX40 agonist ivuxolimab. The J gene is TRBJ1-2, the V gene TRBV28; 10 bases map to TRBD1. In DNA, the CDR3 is TGTGCCAGCAGTCCCCGGACAGGGGGTTCCTATGGCTACACCTTC. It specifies CASSPRTGGSYGYTF.